This T cell receptor (beta chain) originates from a study of blood T cell repertoires in COVID-19. Repertoires were generated with immunoSEQ multiplex PCR, while TCRdb's copy carries only in-frame clones and drops some. The sample contains fewer than 350,000 clones, approximately 89% of which appear only once. Sequenced: PBMCs or T cells enriched from blood (not recorded which). The TCR sequence derives from a woman aged 40 to 50 who had recovered from COVID-19.

CDR3 DNA: TGTGCCAGCAGTCCGGAGGGTCAAGCCTATGGCTACACCTTC. Residues: CASSPEGQAYGYTF. The V and J genes are TRBV2 and TRBJ1-2; D unresolved. Germline V gene lookup returns CDR1 SNHLY and CDR2 FYNNEI. Trimming pared 5 bases from V and 4 bases from J, leaving 14 bases between. This CDR3 has 14 residues.